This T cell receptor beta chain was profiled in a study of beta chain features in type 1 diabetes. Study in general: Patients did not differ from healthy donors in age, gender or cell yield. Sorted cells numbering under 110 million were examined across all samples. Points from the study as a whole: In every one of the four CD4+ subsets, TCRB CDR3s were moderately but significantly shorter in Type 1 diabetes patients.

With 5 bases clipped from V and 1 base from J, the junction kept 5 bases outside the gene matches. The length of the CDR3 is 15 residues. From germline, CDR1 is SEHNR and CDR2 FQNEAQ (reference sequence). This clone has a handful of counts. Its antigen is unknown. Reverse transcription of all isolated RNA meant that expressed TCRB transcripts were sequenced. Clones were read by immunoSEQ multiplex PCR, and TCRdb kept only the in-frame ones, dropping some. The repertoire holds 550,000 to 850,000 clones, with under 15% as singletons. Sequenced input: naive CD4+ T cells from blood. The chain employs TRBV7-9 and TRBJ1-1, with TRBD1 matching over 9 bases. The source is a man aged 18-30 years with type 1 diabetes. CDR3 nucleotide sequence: TGTGCCAGCAGCACGGGGGACAGGGAGAACACTGAAGCTTTCTTT. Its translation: CASSTGDRENTEAFF.